This entry concerns a single T cell receptor (beta chain). V lost 2 bases and J lost 4, with 16 bases in between. CDR1 is SGHRS, CDR2 YFSETQ, per germline. This CDR3 is built from 15 residues. When the RNA was reverse transcribed, random hexamers were used with an input of about 0.45 to 1 ug. Amplification of TCR beta CDR3 across 54 Vbeta and 13 Jbeta was performed with immunoSEQ multiplex PCR. A single record per CDR3 protein comes from TCRdb applying MiXCR to the immunoSEQ multiplex PCR reads. The table has about 160,000 distinct CDR3 sequences, 90% to 95% seen once. The T cells that were sequenced for TCR beta were CD8+ and CD4+ cells from blood. Matched for age and sex, the controls were healthy donors. TEMRA cells were FACS-enriched, while CD8+ and CD4+ T cells were negatively isolated. These data are taken from a study of CD8 T cells in Susac syndrome.

The material sequenced was CD4+ T cells from PBMCs. This sequence originates from a human donor in good health. The V and J genes are TRBV5-1 and TRBJ2-7; tentative D call: TRBD2 (7 bases). This CDR3 is CASSFSGGAGYEQYF. DNA of the CDR3: TGCGCCAGCAGCTTTTCGGGGGGCGCCGGGTACGAGCAGTACTTC.